This T cell receptor (beta chain) was profiled in a study of spatial heterogeneity in lung cancer. Trimming pared 6 bases from V and 0 bases from J, leaving 17 bases between. The CDR3 contains 16 residues. From germline, CDR1 is MDHEN and CDR2 SYDVKM. Study-level findings and limits: Ubiquitous expanded tumor TCRs appeared in blood more at resection than follow-up.

This clonotype turned up a few times. Its target is not known. Indicated time point: sample taken at primary tumor resection. Whole RNA, which was extracted from tumor, nontumor lung tissue or frozen PBMC, was sequenced without any cell sorting. TCRdb redid the calling of the 5' RACE reads with MiXCR, one entry per CDR3 protein. Of about 60,000 distinct CDR3 sequences in the sample, around 8.2% are singletons; the top ten hold around 15%. The clonotype originates from a female donor with early-stage non-small cell lung cancer. This specimen was PBMCs, taken at surgery. The chain employs TRBV28 and TRBJ1-2, with a tentative D call TRBD1 (6 bases). CDR3 residues: CASRAAGGPSNYGYTF. DNA for the CDR3: TGTGCCAGCAGGGCCGCGGGGGGGCCGTCTAACTATGGCTACACCTTC.